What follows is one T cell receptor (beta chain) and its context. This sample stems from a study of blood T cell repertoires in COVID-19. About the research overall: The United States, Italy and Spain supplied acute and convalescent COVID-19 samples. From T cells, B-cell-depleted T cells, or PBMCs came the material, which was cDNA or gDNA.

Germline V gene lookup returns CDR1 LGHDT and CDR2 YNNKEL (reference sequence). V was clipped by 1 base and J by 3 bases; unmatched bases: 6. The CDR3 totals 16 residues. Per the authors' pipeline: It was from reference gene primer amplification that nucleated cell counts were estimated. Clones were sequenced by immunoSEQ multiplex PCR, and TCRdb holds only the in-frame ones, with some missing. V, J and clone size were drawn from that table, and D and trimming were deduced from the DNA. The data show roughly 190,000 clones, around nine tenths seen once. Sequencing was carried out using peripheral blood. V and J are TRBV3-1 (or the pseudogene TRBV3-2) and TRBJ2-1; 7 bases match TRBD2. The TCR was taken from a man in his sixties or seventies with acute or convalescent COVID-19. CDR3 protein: CASSQGYKRDYNEQFF. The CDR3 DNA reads TGTGCCAGCAGCCAAGGTTACAAGCGGGACTACAATGAGCAGTTCTTC.